This is a list of T cell receptor beta chains from one sample in a study of human T cells and chemical hapten exposure. TCRdb re-analysed the RACE reads in MiXCR, keeping a single row per CDR3 protein. The repertoire holds about 180,000 distinct CDR3 sequences, with roughly 30% as singletons. The sample here was whole blood, taken in connection with sensitization to the hapten diphenylcyclopropenone (DPC). These receptors all come from a woman aged 25 to 45 with alopecia areata. Some clones in this sample may be carry-over from other donors' samples. Both conserved end residues are part of each CDR3. D genes are given only for firm matches. Expanded clones get a size class; other rows say once, few or many, or leave the size out.

v_call: TRBV20-1; clone_size: NA; cdr3_length: 17; j_call: TRBJ2-6; d_call: NA; cdr3_aa: CSARDLAADSGANVLTF; cdr3_nt: TGCAGTGCTAGAGATTTGGCTGCCGACTCTGGGGCCAACGTCCTGACTTTC
v_call: TRBV27; clone_size: NA; cdr3_length: 14; j_call: TRBJ2-7; d_call: TRBD2; cdr3_aa: CASSFLAGSYEQYF; cdr3_nt: TGTGCCAGCAGCTTCTTAGCGGGGTCCTACGAGCAGTACTTC
v_call: TRBV6-2/TRBV6-3; clone_size: few; cdr3_length: 12; j_call: TRBJ1-6; d_call: NA; cdr3_aa: CASSYSKAPFHF; cdr3_nt: TGTGCCAGCAGTTACTCGAAGGCGCCCTTCCACTTT
v_call: TRBV3-1; clone_size: NA; cdr3_length: 13; j_call: TRBJ1-5; d_call: NA; cdr3_aa: CASSPRGDRPQHF; cdr3_nt: TGTGCCAGCAGCCCGCGGGGGGATCGGCCCCAGCATTTT
v_call: TRBV9; clone_size: few; cdr3_length: 16; j_call: TRBJ2-7; d_call: TRBD1; cdr3_aa: CASSVEGQGSSYEQYF; cdr3_nt: TGTGCCAGCAGCGTAGAAGGACAGGGGAGCTCCTACGAGCAGTACTTC
v_call: TRBV5-4; clone_size: NA; cdr3_length: 17; j_call: TRBJ1-5; d_call: NA; cdr3_aa: CASSEGGDRGRNQPQHF; cdr3_nt: TGTGCCAGCAGCGAGGGAGGGGATCGGGGCCGCAATCAGCCCCAGCATTTT
v_call: TRBV5-1; clone_size: NA; cdr3_length: 16; j_call: TRBJ2-7; d_call: NA; cdr3_aa: CASSLSGQWGGYEQYF; cdr3_nt: TGCGCCAGCAGCCTGTCTGGTCAGTGGGGAGGTTACGAGCAGTACTTC
v_call: TRBV15; clone_size: NA; cdr3_length: 14; j_call: TRBJ1-1; d_call: NA; cdr3_aa: CATSSGRLNTEAFF; cdr3_nt: TGTGCCACCAGCAGTGGACGGTTGAACACTGAAGCTTTCTTT
v_call: TRBV9; clone_size: few; cdr3_length: 13; j_call: TRBJ2-2; d_call: NA; cdr3_aa: CASSVGTPGELFF; cdr3_nt: TGTGCCAGCAGCGTAGGGACCCCCGGGGAGCTGTTTTTT
v_call: TRBV7-2; clone_size: few; cdr3_length: 14; j_call: TRBJ2-7; d_call: NA; cdr3_aa: CASSFIWDTYEQYF; cdr3_nt: TGTGCCAGCAGCTTCATTTGGGACACCTACGAGCAGTACTTC
v_call: TRBV28; clone_size: NA; cdr3_length: 15; j_call: TRBJ1-1; d_call: NA; cdr3_aa: CASSVGVSRWTEAFF; cdr3_nt: TGTGCCAGCAGTGTGGGGGTATCCCGATGGACTGAAGCTTTCTTT
v_call: TRBV10-2; clone_size: once; cdr3_length: 18; j_call: TRBJ1-4; d_call: TRBD1; cdr3_aa: CASSAVSGDRGPGEKLFF; cdr3_nt: TGCGCCAGCAGTGCCGTTTCCGGAGACAGGGGGCCGGGTGAAAAACTGTTTTTT
v_call: TRBV29-1; clone_size: few; cdr3_length: 13; j_call: TRBJ1-2; d_call: TRBD1; cdr3_aa: CSGGTGSGYGYTF; cdr3_nt: TGCAGCGGAGGGACAGGGAGCGGCTATGGCTACACCTTC
v_call: TRBV29-1; clone_size: few; cdr3_length: 12; j_call: TRBJ1-4; d_call: TRBD1; cdr3_aa: CSAGQGAEKLFF; cdr3_nt: TGCAGCGCTGGACAGGGGGCTGAAAAACTGTTTTTT
v_call: TRBV20-1; clone_size: NA; cdr3_length: 14; j_call: TRBJ2-1; d_call: TRBD2; cdr3_aa: CSARGLAGGDEQFF; cdr3_nt: TGCAGTGCTAGGGGACTAGCGGGGGGGGATGAGCAGTTCTTC
v_call: TRBV6-5; clone_size: many; cdr3_length: 13; j_call: TRBJ2-5; d_call: TRBD2; cdr3_aa: CASSRAGEETQYF; cdr3_nt: TGTGCCAGCAGCCGAGCGGGGGAAGAGACCCAGTACTTC
v_call: TRBV11-3; clone_size: NA; cdr3_length: 14; j_call: TRBJ2-5; d_call: TRBD2; cdr3_aa: CASSPQPSGETQYF; cdr3_nt: TGTGCCAGCAGCCCCCAGCCTAGCGGAGAGACCCAGTACTTC
v_call: TRBV29-1; clone_size: few; cdr3_length: 13; j_call: TRBJ1-1; d_call: NA; cdr3_aa: CSVEDRRLTEAFF; cdr3_nt: TGCAGCGTTGAAGATCGGCGGTTGACTGAAGCTTTCTTT
v_call: TRBV28; clone_size: NA; cdr3_length: 12; j_call: TRBJ1-5; d_call: NA; cdr3_aa: CASSLRHQPQHF; cdr3_nt: TGTGCCAGCAGCCTGAGACACCAGCCCCAGCATTTT
v_call: TRBV11-2; clone_size: NA; cdr3_length: 15; j_call: TRBJ2-2; d_call: NA; cdr3_aa: CASSLVFRSTGELFF; cdr3_nt: TGTGCCAGCAGCTTAGTATTCAGAAGCACCGGGGAGCTGTTTTTT
v_call: TRBV9; clone_size: many; cdr3_length: 13; j_call: TRBJ2-2; d_call: NA; cdr3_aa: CASSVVGTGELFF; cdr3_nt: TGTGCCAGCAGCGTAGTAGGCACCGGGGAGCTGTTTTTT
v_call: TRBV4-3; clone_size: few; cdr3_length: 17; j_call: TRBJ2-1; d_call: TRBD1; cdr3_aa: CASSHGEGQGARNEQFF; cdr3_nt: TGCGCCAGCAGCCATGGCGAGGGACAGGGGGCTCGTAATGAGCAGTTCTTC
v_call: TRBV7-2; clone_size: many; cdr3_length: 13; j_call: TRBJ1-4; d_call: NA; cdr3_aa: CASALVLNEKLFF; cdr3_nt: TGTGCCAGCGCCTTGGTCTTAAATGAAAAACTGTTTTTT
v_call: TRBV9; clone_size: NA; cdr3_length: 15; j_call: TRBJ2-3; d_call: TRBD2; cdr3_aa: CASSVGGAGVDTQYF; cdr3_nt: TGTGCCAGCAGCGTAGGTGGAGCGGGAGTAGATACGCAGTATTTT
v_call: TRBV29-1; clone_size: NA; cdr3_length: 15; j_call: TRBJ1-2; d_call: NA; cdr3_aa: CSVEAPGALNYGYTF; cdr3_nt: TGCAGCGTTGAAGCCCCAGGGGCCCTTAACTATGGCTACACCTTC
v_call: TRBV24-1; clone_size: NA; cdr3_length: 13; j_call: TRBJ2-2; d_call: NA; cdr3_aa: CATRTRETGELFF; cdr3_nt: TGTGCCACCAGGACCCGGGAGACCGGGGAGCTGTTTTTT
v_call: TRBV28; clone_size: NA; cdr3_length: 12; j_call: TRBJ1-2; d_call: NA; cdr3_aa: CASRGNNYGYTF; cdr3_nt: TGTGCCAGCAGGGGCAATAACTATGGCTACACCTTC
v_call: TRBV28; clone_size: NA; cdr3_length: 14; j_call: TRBJ1-1; d_call: NA; cdr3_aa: CASSLNFRLLEAFF; cdr3_nt: TGTGCCAGCAGTTTAAATTTCAGGCTCCTTGAAGCTTTCTTT
v_call: TRBV5-1; clone_size: NA; cdr3_length: 13; j_call: TRBJ1-2; d_call: NA; cdr3_aa: CASSPGIGAGYTF; cdr3_nt: TGCGCCAGCAGCCCCGGGATAGGGGCTGGCTACACCTTC
v_call: TRBV4-3; clone_size: NA; cdr3_length: 14; j_call: TRBJ2-7; d_call: NA; cdr3_aa: CASSQALTSYEQYF; cdr3_nt: TGCGCCAGCAGCCAAGCGCTAACCTCCTACGAGCAGTACTTC
v_call: TRBV2; clone_size: few; cdr3_length: 15; j_call: TRBJ1-5; d_call: TRBD1; cdr3_aa: CASSEVRGGNQPQHF; cdr3_nt: TGTGCCAGCAGTGAAGTCAGGGGGGGCAATCAGCCCCAGCATTTT
v_call: TRBV5-6; clone_size: many; cdr3_length: 15; j_call: TRBJ2-5; d_call: TRBD1; cdr3_aa: CASSTYRDSQETQYF; cdr3_nt: TGTGCCAGCAGCACATACCGGGACAGCCAAGAGACCCAGTACTTC
v_call: TRBV6-2/TRBV6-3; clone_size: NA; cdr3_length: 16; j_call: TRBJ2-7; d_call: TRBD2; cdr3_aa: CASSYGGTSGSYEQYF; cdr3_nt: TGTGCCAGCAGTTACGGGGGGACTAGCGGCTCCTACGAGCAGTACTTC
v_call: TRBV3-1; clone_size: few; cdr3_length: 14; j_call: TRBJ1-5; d_call: NA; cdr3_aa: CASSQSSGGQPQHF; cdr3_nt: TGTGCCAGCAGCCAATCTTCGGGGGGCCAGCCCCAGCATTTT
v_call: TRBV2; clone_size: NA; cdr3_length: 14; j_call: TRBJ1-1; d_call: TRBD1; cdr3_aa: CASSYDRGRTEAFF; cdr3_nt: TGTGCCAGCAGTTACGACAGGGGGCGTACTGAAGCTTTCTTT
v_call: TRBV5-1; clone_size: few; cdr3_length: 21; j_call: TRBJ2-6; d_call: NA; cdr3_aa: CASSFRGSTDSQIRRANVLTF; cdr3_nt: TGCGCCAGCAGCTTCCGGGGGTCTACGGACAGCCAAATTCGAAGGGCCAACGTCCTGACTTTC
v_call: TRBV28; clone_size: NA; cdr3_length: 12; j_call: TRBJ1-1; d_call: NA; cdr3_aa: CASTPRDTEAFF; cdr3_nt: TGTGCCAGCACGCCCAGGGACACTGAAGCTTTCTTT
v_call: TRBV7-7; clone_size: NA; cdr3_length: 16; j_call: TRBJ2-1; d_call: TRBD2; cdr3_aa: CASSSSGLAGGNEQFF; cdr3_nt: TGTGCTAGCAGCTCCTCTGGACTAGCGGGAGGGAATGAGCAGTTCTTC
v_call: TRBV6-5; clone_size: few; cdr3_length: 16; j_call: TRBJ2-3; d_call: TRBD2; cdr3_aa: CASSYIWSGRADTQYF; cdr3_nt: TGTGCCAGCAGTTATATATGGTCCGGGAGGGCAGATACGCAGTATTTT
v_call: TRBV5-8; clone_size: NA; cdr3_length: 14; j_call: TRBJ1-2; d_call: NA; cdr3_aa: CASRTIRAPTGYTF; cdr3_nt: TGTGCCAGCCGAACCATCAGGGCCCCCACTGGCTACACCTTC
v_call: TRBV4-3; clone_size: NA; cdr3_length: 15; j_call: TRBJ1-1; d_call: NA; cdr3_aa: CASSQHSGGGTEAFF; cdr3_nt: TGCGCCAGCAGCCAACATTCCGGTGGAGGCACTGAAGCTTTCTTT
v_call: TRBV3-1; clone_size: many; cdr3_length: 14; j_call: TRBJ1-1; d_call: NA; cdr3_aa: CASSQGRKHLEAFF; cdr3_nt: TGTGCCAGCAGCCAAGGTCGGAAACACCTAGAGGCTTTCTTT
v_call: TRBV20-1; clone_size: few; cdr3_length: 15; j_call: TRBJ2-1; d_call: NA; cdr3_aa: CSARGGGSSYNEQFF; cdr3_nt: TGCAGTGCTAGGGGGGGCGGGAGCTCCTACAATGAGCAGTTCTTC
v_call: TRBV9; clone_size: NA; cdr3_length: 13; j_call: TRBJ2-3; d_call: NA; cdr3_aa: CASSSPSEDTQYF; cdr3_nt: TGTGCCAGCAGCTCACCCTCTGAGGATACGCAGTATTTT
v_call: TRBV7-2; clone_size: NA; cdr3_length: 14; j_call: TRBJ1-2; d_call: NA; cdr3_aa: CASSLRGADYGYTF; cdr3_nt: TGTGCCAGCAGCTTAAGGGGCGCCGACTATGGCTACACCTTC
v_call: TRBV9; clone_size: few; cdr3_length: 17; j_call: TRBJ2-2; d_call: TRBD2; cdr3_aa: CASSVGLAGGSTGELFF; cdr3_nt: TGTGCCAGCAGCGTAGGGCTAGCGGGGGGAAGCACCGGGGAGCTGTTTTTT
v_call: TRBV28; clone_size: NA; cdr3_length: 15; j_call: TRBJ2-7; d_call: TRBD2; cdr3_aa: CASSLGGGPRYEQYF; cdr3_nt: TGTGCCAGCAGTTTGGGGGGAGGGCCTCGCTACGAGCAGTACTTC
v_call: TRBV29-1; clone_size: NA; cdr3_length: 11; j_call: TRBJ2-7; d_call: NA; cdr3_aa: CSAVGSYEQYF; cdr3_nt: TGCAGCGCAGTAGGGTCCTACGAGCAGTACTTC
v_call: TRBV7-2; clone_size: few; cdr3_length: 16; j_call: TRBJ2-3; d_call: NA; cdr3_aa: CASSLSGTGPTDTQYF; cdr3_nt: TGTGCCAGCAGCTTATCGGGCACAGGCCCCACAGATACGCAGTATTTT
v_call: TRBV29-1; clone_size: few; cdr3_length: 13; j_call: TRBJ2-7; d_call: NA; cdr3_aa: CSVGSGTGYEQYF; cdr3_nt: TGCAGCGTGGGGAGCGGCACAGGATATGAGCAGTACTTC
v_call: TRBV19; clone_size: NA; cdr3_length: 13; j_call: TRBJ2-7; d_call: NA; cdr3_aa: CASSSRTGYEQYF; cdr3_nt: TGTGCCAGTAGTTCACGAACAGGGTACGAGCAGTACTTC
v_call: TRBV9; clone_size: once; cdr3_length: 15; j_call: TRBJ1-6; d_call: NA; cdr3_aa: CASSVAPGDGSPLHF; cdr3_nt: TGTGCCAGCAGCGTAGCACCCGGGGACGGTTCACCCCTCCACTTT